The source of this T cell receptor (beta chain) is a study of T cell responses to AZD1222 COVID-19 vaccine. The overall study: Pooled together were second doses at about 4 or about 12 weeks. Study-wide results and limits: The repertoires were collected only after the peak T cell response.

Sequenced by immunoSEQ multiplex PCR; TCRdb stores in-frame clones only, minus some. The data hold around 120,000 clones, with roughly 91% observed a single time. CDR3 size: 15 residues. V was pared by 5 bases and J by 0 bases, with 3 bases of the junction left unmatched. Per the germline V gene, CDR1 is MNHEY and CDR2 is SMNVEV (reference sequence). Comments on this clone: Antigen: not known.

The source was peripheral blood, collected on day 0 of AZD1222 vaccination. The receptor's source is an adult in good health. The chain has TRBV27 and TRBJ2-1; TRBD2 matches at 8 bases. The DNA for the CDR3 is TGTGCCAGCAGTATTAGCGGGAACTCCTACAATGAGCAGTTCTTC. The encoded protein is CASSISGNSYNEQFF.